The 14 T cell receptor beta chains given below trace back to one sample, sequenced in a study of CD8 T cells in ankylosing spondylitis. TCRdb redid the calling of the 5' RACE reads with MiXCR, one entry per CDR3 protein. The data contain about 160,000 distinct CDR3 sequences, 40% to 50% of them seen just once; the ten biggest clones take up about 15%. Sample: synovial fluid, either unsorted or a sorted T cell fraction (not recorded which). These TCRs come from a male donor with ankylosing spondylitis.

The V call is TRBV19, the J call TRBJ2-2, with TRBD1 matching over 7 bases. In germline, CDR1 is LNHDA, CDR2 SQIVND (reference sequence). V lost 5 bases to trimming and J lost 4 bases; unmatched junction nucleotides: 7. There are 15 residues in the CDR3. This CDR3 reads CASSVPTGITGELFF. CDR3 DNA: TGTGCCAGTAGTGTCCCGACAGGGATCACCGGGGAGCTGTTTTTT.

Many counts were recorded for this clonotype. CDR3 coding DNA: TGCGCCAGTAAGGACGGAAACTCCTACGAGCAGTACTTC. Protein product: CASKDGNSYEQYF. This chain joins TRBV5-1 and TRBJ2-7, with no clear D. The CDR3 extends over 13 amino acids. The V end lost 8 bases, the J end lost 0 bases, and 12 bases lay between the germline ends. Germline V gene lookup returns CDR1 SGHRS and CDR2 YFSETQ.

The chain joins TRBV18 to TRBJ1-5, with D uncertain. This CDR3 contains 16 residues. Per the germline V gene, CDR1 is KGHSH and CDR2 is LQKENI. V shed 2 bases and J shed 4 bases, with 15 bases lying between them. CDR3 residues: CASSPRLARQNQPQHF. CDR3 bases: TGTGCCAGCTCACCAAGGTTGGCCAGGCAAAATCAGCCCCAGCATTTT.

This clonotype was observed a handful of times. The CDR3 sequence is CASSPVMHEQFF. DNA of the CDR3: TGTGCCAGCAGCCCCGTCATGCATGAGCAGTTCTTC. The chain links TRBV12-3 or TRBV12-4 to TRBJ2-1; D gene unclear. The CDR3 runs to 12 residues. Trimming shortened V by 6 bases and J by 8 bases, and 11 bases separated the two germline ends.

This sequence joins TRBV7-9 and TRBJ2-2, with D unclear. The V end was cut by 8 bases, the J end by 1 base, with 14 bases between. Germline values: CDR1 SEHNR, CDR2 FQNEAQ (reference sequence). The CDR3 runs to 15 residues. As DNA, the CDR3 is TGTGCCAGCGGCCCCGCAAGGGTGAACACCGGGGAGCTGTTTTTT. It specifies CASGPARVNTGELFF. Complete variable domain (other parts from reference TRBV7-9 and TRBJ2-2): DTGVSQNPRHKITKRGQNVTFRCDPISEHNRLYWYRQTLGQGPEFLTYFQNEAQLEKSRLLSDRFSAERPKGSFSTLEIQRTEQGDSAMYLCASGPARVNTGELFFGEGSRLTVL.

The sample holds many counts of this clonotype. V gene TRBV27 combines with J gene TRBJ1-6, with D unclear. Germline V gene sequence: CDR1 MNHEY, CDR2 SMNVEV (reference sequence). The CDR3 is made up of 15 amino acids. V dropped 5 bases and J dropped 0 bases, with 8 bases sitting between them. The DNA for the CDR3 is TGTGCCAGCAGTGTAATAAGCTCCTATAATTCACCCCTCCACTTT. This gives the protein CASSVISSYNSPLHF.

The chain is built from TRBV7-9 and TRBJ1-1; TRBD1 might be the D (6 bases). The CDR3 is made up of 13 amino acids. V lost 5 bases, J lost 7 bases, and 14 bases lay in between. Germline loops: CDR1 SEHNR, CDR2 FQNEAQ (reference sequence). CDR3 sequence (DNA): TGTGCCAGCAGCCCCCCGGGAGGGGGTGAAGCTTTCTTT. As protein: CASSPPGGGEAFF.

The DNA of the CDR3 is TGTGCCTGGAGTGTCGGGGGAGAGAGCAATCAGCCCCAGCATTTT. This translates into CAWSVGGESNQPQHF. The rearrangement uses TRBV30 and TRBJ1-5; D is perhaps TRBD1 (5 bases). V dropped 0 bases and J dropped 1 base, with 10 bases sitting between them. Per the germline V gene, CDR1 is GTSNPN and CDR2 is SVGIG (reference sequence). The CDR3 has 15 amino acids.

This sequence joins TRBV4-1 and TRBJ2-4, with TRBD2 matching 16 bases. The CDR3 runs to 16 residues. V trimming: 4 bases; J trimming: 15 bases; junction bases outside the gene matches: 12. CDR1 and CDR2 (germline): MGHRA, YSYEKL. CDR3 sequence (DNA): TGCGCCAGCAGCCCCTTAGGGACTAGCGGGAGGGCCCACTTGTACTTC. It encodes CASSPLGTSGRAHLYF.

V usage is TRBV6-5 and J usage is TRBJ2-7, with a possible D match to TRBD2 (5 bases). The CDR3 is 13 residues long. Germline loops: CDR1 MNHEY, CDR2 SVGAGI. V lost 0 bases to trimming and J lost 5 bases, with 8 bases between them. The CDR3 coding sequence is TGTGCCAGCAGTTACTCCCCCGGGAACGAGCAGTACTTC. It translates to CASSYSPGNEQYF.

V gene TRBV12-3 or TRBV12-4 combines with J gene TRBJ2-1, with TRBD1 as a possible D gene (6 bases). The CDR3 runs to 11 residues. V was clipped by 3 bases and J by 13 bases, with 10 bases between them. DNA of the CDR3: TGTGCCAGCAGTTTGAGCAGGGGTCAGTTCTTC. This gives the protein CASSLSRGQFF.

The rearrangement joins TRBV12-3 or TRBV12-4 to TRBJ2-1; 12 bases line up with TRBD2. Trimming cost V 3 bases and J 5 bases; bases outside gene matches: 8. There are 17 residues in the CDR3. The CDR3, as DNA: TGTGCCAGCAGTTTGACCCCTCTAGCGGGAGGGGACAATGAGCAGTTCTTC. Translated: CASSLTPLAGGDNEQFF.

The rearrangement joins TRBV11-2 to TRBJ2-5, with D perhaps assigned TRBD1 or TRBD2 (6 bases each). The ends were cut back, 5 bases at V and 7 bases at J, with 20 bases in the middle. The CDR3 spans 15 residues. The germline V gene encodes CDR1 SGHAT and CDR2 FQNNGV. The CDR3 sequence is CASSPPGGRPGTQYF. The CDR3 coding sequence is TGTGCCAGCAGCCCCCCCGGGGGCCGGCCGGGGACCCAGTACTTC.

The chain employs TRBV7-9 and TRBJ2-3; D is unresolved. The V and J ends lost 2 bases and 7 bases respectively, with 10 bases between them. The CDR3 length is 13 residues. CDR1 is SEHNR and CDR2 is FQNEAQ in the germline V gene (reference sequence). CDR3 in DNA: TGTGCCAGCAGCTTAATGCCTAGTTATACGCAGTATTTT. This translates into CASSLMPSYTQYF.